These 18 T cell receptor beta chains share one sample of origin, sequenced in a study of blood T cell repertoires in COVID-19. The repertoire was sequenced with immunoSEQ multiplex PCR; TCRdb's copy has only in-frame clones and lacks some. Of around 200,000 clones in the sample, more than 75% are singletons; the top ten hold 6.5% to 9%. The specimen sequenced was PBMCs or T cells enriched from blood (not recorded which). These receptors all come from a middle-aged woman with acute COVID-19.

The rearrangement joins TRBV2 to TRBJ2-2; 9 bases fit TRBD1. V shed 5 bases and J 4 bases; nucleotides not matched to a gene: 5. Germline values: CDR1 SNHLY, CDR2 FYNNEI. The CDR3 loop spans 15 amino acids. CDR3 region: CASSRDRGSTGELFF. The CDR3 region has the DNA TGTGCCAGCAGTCGCGACAGGGGGAGCACCGGGGAGCTGTTTTTT. The full variable domain, with the rest looked up from reference TRBV2 and TRBJ2-2, is EPEVTQTPSHQVTQMGQEVILRCVPISNHLYFYWYRQILGQKVEFLVSFYNNEISEKSEIFDDQFSVERPDGSNFTLKIRSTKLEDSAMYFCASSRDRGSTGELFFGEGSRLTVL.

The V call is TRBV19, the J call TRBJ2-4; TRBD1 matches 8 bases. Trimming cost V 0 bases and J 4 bases; bases outside gene matches: 2. Germline V gives CDR1 LNHDA, CDR2 SQIVND (reference sequence). This CDR3 spans 15 amino acids. CDR3 coding DNA: TGTGCCAGTAGTATAGACAACAGGGGGAAAAACATTCAGTACTTC. This gives the protein CASSIDNRGKNIQYF.

This chain joins TRBV4-3 and TRBJ2-3; no clear D gene. The CDR3 extends over 13 amino acids. Germline V gene sequence: CDR1 LGHNA, CDR2 YSLEER. Trimming shortened V by 8 bases and J by 6 bases, and 15 bases separated the two germline ends. CDR3 coding DNA: TGCGCCAGCGGGCCCGGTAGATTCGATACGCAGTATTTT. Its protein is CASGPGRFDTQYF.

The chain joins TRBV15 to TRBJ2-1; D unresolved. The CDR3 contains 12 residues. Germline CDR1 is LNHNV and CDR2 is YYDKDF (reference sequence). V shed 0 bases and J shed 10 bases, with 7 bases lying between them. The CDR3 nucleotides read TGTGCCACCAGCAGAGATCTTGTAGAGCAGTTCTTC. Its protein product is CATSRDLVEQFF.

The chain has TRBV6-5 and TRBJ2-4; the match to TRBD1 covers 8 bases. CDR3 length: 15 residues. V shed 4 bases, J shed 1 base, and the junction held 3 bases outside the gene matches. Germline loops: CDR1 MNHEY, CDR2 SVGAGI. Written as DNA, the CDR3 is TGTGCCAGCAGTTCCAGGGGGCAGGCCAAAAACATTCAGTACTTC. This gives the protein CASSSRGQAKNIQYF.

The chain recombines TRBV19 with TRBJ2-4; TRBD2 matches 8 bases. CDR1 and CDR2 from the germline V gene are LNHDA and SQIVND (reference sequence). The CDR3 length is 18 residues. V gave up 0 bases and J gave up 3 bases; unmatched junction bases: 10. The CDR3 DNA follows: TGTGCCAGTAGTATAGATGTGCAGGGACTAGGGAGCAAAAACATTCAGTACTTC. Translation: CASSIDVQGLGSKNIQYF.

The V and J genes are TRBV28 and TRBJ1-5; D is possibly TRBD1 (5 bases). Germline CDR1 MDHEN, CDR2 SYDVKM. Trimming cost V 3 bases and J 6 bases, with 15 bases left between them. CDR3 length: 15 amino acids. CDR3 protein: CASSFGVRAPQPQHF. The CDR3 DNA reads as TGTGCCAGCAGTTTTGGGGTCAGGGCCCCTCAGCCCCAGCATTTT. Variable domain in full (rest from reference TRBV28 and TRBJ1-5): DVKVTQSSRYLVKRTGEKVFLECVQDMDHENMFWYRQDPGLGLRLIYFSYDVKMKEKGDIPEGYSVSREKKERFSLILESASTNQTSMYLCASSFGVRAPQPQHFGDGTRLSIL.

The chain combines TRBV11-2 with TRBJ2-1, with no clear D. The CDR3 loop spans 16 amino acids. Trimming stripped 0 bases from V and 9 bases from J, with 18 bases between. The germline V gene has CDR1 SGHAT and CDR2 FQNNGV. DNA of the CDR3: TGTGCCAGCAGCTTAGATGAATGGCCTATAGGCGGTGAGCAGTTCTTC. Translating gives CASSLDEWPIGGEQFF.

The J gene is TRBJ1-2, the V gene TRBV30; D gene ambiguous. Germline lookup yields CDR1 GTSNPN and CDR2 SVGIG (reference sequence). Trimming took off 2 bases at V and 7 bases at J, with 8 bases between the two ends. This CDR3 region has 11 residues. The CDR3 sequence is CAWSSGSGYTF. The CDR3 coding sequence is TGTGCCTGGAGTTCTGGGAGTGGCTACACCTTC.

The chain combines TRBV2 with TRBJ1-2; D perhaps matches TRBD1 (6 bases). CDR1 and CDR2 (germline): SNHLY, FYNNEI. The V and J ends lost 5 bases and 8 bases respectively, with 21 bases between them. The CDR3 is 15 residues long. The CDR3 DNA sequence: TGTGCCAGCAGTTCATCAGGGGTATCGGAGCGCGGCTACACCTTC. Its protein product is CASSSSGVSERGYTF.

The V gene is TRBV28, the J gene TRBJ1-1; 9 bases map to TRBD1. CDR3 length: 15 residues. The ends lost 4 bases at V and 3 bases at J; junction bases unmatched: 6. Germline-derived CDR1 and CDR2 are MDHEN and SYDVKM. CDR3 sequence (DNA): TGTGCCAGCAGTTCACAGGGGGCTAGGTACACTGAAGCTTTCTTT. Residues: CASSSQGARYTEAFF. Full variable domain (missing parts from reference TRBV28 and TRBJ1-1): DVKVTQSSRYLVKRTGEKVFLECVQDMDHENMFWYRQDPGLGLRLIYFSYDVKMKEKGDIPEGYSVSREKKERFSLILESASTNQTSMYLCASSSQGARYTEAFFGQGTRLTVV.

This clone came up a few times. The chain recombines TRBV5-1 with TRBJ1-6, with TRBD1 identical over 7 bases. This CDR3 is 15 amino acids long. The junction had 5 bases not matched to a gene; V was cut back by 1 base and J by 7 bases. Germline V CDR1 and CDR2: SGHRS, YFSETQ. This CDR3 reads CASSLYRGLNSPLHF. Here the CDR3 DNA reads TGCGCCAGCAGCTTGTATAGGGGGCTCAATTCACCCCTCCACTTT.

V gene TRBV7-8 combines with J gene TRBJ2-7; 9 bases are a match to TRBD2. V lost 1 base and J lost 0; bases outside the gene matches: 10. In germline, CDR1 is SGHVS, CDR2 FQNEAQ. This CDR3 is 18 amino acids long. Here the CDR3 reads CASSLGHSGGTGSYEQYF. The CDR3 nucleotides read TGTGCCAGCAGCTTAGGCCATAGCGGGGGAACGGGCTCCTACGAGCAGTACTTC.

The gene calls are TRBV5-1 and TRBJ1-1; D might be TRBD1 (5 bases). There are 13 residues in the CDR3. V was cut by 2 bases and J by 6 bases, with 11 bases left in between. Germline-derived CDR1 and CDR2 are SGHRS and YFSETQ. CDR3 sequence reads: CASSFLSGAEAFF. The DNA for the CDR3 is TGCGCCAGCAGCTTCCTTTCGGGGGCTGAAGCTTTCTTT.

This clone was seen a few times. This sequence joins TRBV11-3 and TRBJ2-1, with 13 bases that match TRBD2. CDR3 length equals 16 residues. Germline CDR1 SGHNT, CDR2 YENEEA. V lost 3 bases and J lost 7; bases outside the gene matches: 6. CDR3 DNA: TGTGCCAGCAGCTTGGGTGGGACTAGCGGGACAAATGAGCAGTTCTTC. This encodes CASSLGGTSGTNEQFF.

The chain uses TRBV24-1 and TRBJ1-5; no definite D call. CDR1 and CDR2 (germline): KGHDR, SFDVKD. The CDR3 sequence is 14 residues long. The V end lost 5 bases, the J end lost 3 bases, and 10 bases lay between the germline ends. The CDR3 here is CATSGLVTNQPQHF. The CDR3 DNA reads TGTGCCACCAGTGGACTGGTCACCAATCAGCCCCAGCATTTT.

The chain couples TRBV5-1 to TRBJ2-5; the match to TRBD1 covers 8 bases. The length of the CDR3 is 13 residues. The V gene's germline CDR1 is SGHRS and CDR2 YFSETQ. With 4 bases clipped from V and 5 bases from J, the junction kept 4 bases outside the gene matches. The CDR3 loop reads CASSPDRVETQYF. For the CDR3, the DNA is TGCGCCAGCAGCCCGGACAGGGTTGAGACCCAGTACTTC.

This chain uses TRBV12-3 or TRBV12-4 with TRBJ1-2, with D uncertain. The V end lost 2 bases, the J end lost 8 bases, and 9 bases lay between the germline ends. The length of the CDR3 is 12 residues. This CDR3 reads CASSLLPGGYTF. Here the CDR3 DNA reads TGTGCCAGCAGTTTACTCCCCGGGGGCTACACCTTC.